This T cell receptor beta chain was recorded in a study of CD8 T cells in Susac syndrome. The germline V gene encodes CDR1 MNHEY and CDR2 SMNVEV (reference sequence). The CDR3 has 13 amino acids. The V and J ends lost 6 bases and 8 bases respectively, with 16 bases between them. An amount of RNA that ranged from roughly 0.45 to 1 ug was reverse transcribed with random hexamers. Across 54 Vbeta and 13 Jbeta, TCR beta CDR3 was amplified with immunoSEQ multiplex PCR. Using its own MiXCR run on the immunoSEQ multiplex PCR reads, TCRdb lists one record per CDR3 protein. The sample comprises over 150,000 distinct CDR3 sequences, 90% to 95% of which are singletons, and 0.093% rests with the top ten. Peripheral blood CD8+ and CD4+ T cells were profiled by TCR beta sequencing. Through negative isolation, CD4+ and CD8+ T cells were obtained, while TEMRA cells were enriched using FACS.

Sequenced sample: CD4+ T cells from PBMCs. This receptor was taken from a human donor with multiple sclerosis. The chain uses TRBV27 and TRBJ1-2, with a possible D match to TRBD1 (5 bases). The chain's CDR3 is CASRGPGPKGYTF. CDR3 in DNA: TGTGCCAGCAGGGGGCCAGGGCCTAAGGGCTACACCTTC.